Below are 6 T cell receptor beta chains sequenced from a single sample in a study of cytomegalovirus exposure and HLA in healthy donors. Sequencing used immunoSEQ multiplex PCR; TCRdb keeps in-frame clones, though not all of them. The repertoire includes tens of thousands of clones, more than 80% of them detected once, and less than 6% sits in the top ten. Sequenced sample: PBMCs. The receptors shown here come from a woman in her late teens or twenties in good health and CMV-seronegative.

The chain employs TRBV6-5 and TRBJ2-1; perhaps TRBD2 as D (5 bases). Germline V CDR1 and CDR2: MNHEY, SVGAGI. This CDR3 region has 14 residues. The germline V and J ends were trimmed by 5 bases and 6 bases, with 14 bases remaining between them. CDR3 sequence reads: CASSRAATTNEQFF. In DNA form, the CDR3 reads TGTGCCAGCAGTAGGGCAGCGACTACCAATGAGCAGTTCTTC.

J is TRBJ2-7 and V is TRBV11-2, with D uncertain. This CDR3 contains 13 residues. CDR1 SGHAT and CDR2 FQNNGV come from the germline V gene. Trimming removed 1 base from V and 3 bases from J, with 7 bases in between. The CDR3 DNA reads TGTGCCAGCAGCTTAGGTAGTGGCTACGAGCAGTACTTC. Its protein product is CASSLGSGYEQYF.

This clone was recorded once. The chain carries TRBV6-1 and TRBJ2-4, with TRBD1 identical over 7 bases. There are 13 residues in the CDR3. J lost 6 bases, V lost 8 bases, and 7 bases had no gene match. CDR1 is MNHNS, CDR2 SASEGT, per germline. Here the CDR3 DNA reads TGTGCCAGCCAAGGGACAGCTCGAAACATTCAGTACTTC. Its protein product is CASQGTARNIQYF.

The chain links TRBV6-1 to TRBJ1-5; D gene uncertain. Trimming took 2 bases from V and 5 from J, leaving 7 bases between them. Germline assignment: CDR1 MNHNS and CDR2 SASEGT. The CDR3 extends over 13 amino acids. Here the CDR3 reads CASSESFDQPQHF. The CDR3 DNA is TGTGCCAGCAGTGAATCGTTCGATCAGCCCCAGCATTTT.

Note on this clone: This sample includes further DNA sequences coding for the same CDR3. The chain combines TRBV4-3 with TRBJ1-1, with 11 positions matching TRBD1. Germline CDR1 is LGHNA and CDR2 is YSLEER. The J segment lost 0 bases and the V segment lost 1 base, leaving 1 base of the junction unmatched. The CDR3 spans 16 residues. The CDR3 DNA sequence: TGCGCCAGCAGCCAAGGGACAGGGGGCATGAACACTGAAGCTTTCTTT. Protein sequence: CASSQGTGGMNTEAFF.

This clone is a singleton in its sample. The J gene is TRBJ2-3, the V gene TRBV19; 9 bases are a match to TRBD2. CDR1 and CDR2 (germline): LNHDA, SQIVND (reference sequence). The CDR3 is made up of 15 amino acids. V shed 7 bases, J shed 5 bases, and the junction held 10 bases outside the gene matches. The CDR3 DNA reads TGTGCCAGTAACCCCGGCGGGAGGGTGGGAGATACGCAGTATTTT. It yields the protein CASNPGGRVGDTQYF.